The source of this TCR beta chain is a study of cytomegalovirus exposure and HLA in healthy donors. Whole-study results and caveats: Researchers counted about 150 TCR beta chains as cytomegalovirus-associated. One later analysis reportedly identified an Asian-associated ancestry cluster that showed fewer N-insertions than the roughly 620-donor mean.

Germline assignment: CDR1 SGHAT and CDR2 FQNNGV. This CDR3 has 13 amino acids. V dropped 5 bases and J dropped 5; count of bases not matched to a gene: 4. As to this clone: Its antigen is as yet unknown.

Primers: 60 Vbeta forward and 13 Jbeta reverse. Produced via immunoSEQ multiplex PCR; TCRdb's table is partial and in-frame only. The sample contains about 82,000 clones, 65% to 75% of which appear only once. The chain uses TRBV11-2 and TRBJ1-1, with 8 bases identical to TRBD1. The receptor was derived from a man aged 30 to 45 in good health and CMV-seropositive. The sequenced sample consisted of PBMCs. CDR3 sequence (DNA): TGTGCCAGCAGCCCTGACAGGGGTACTGAAGCTTTCTTT. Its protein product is CASSPDRGTEAFF. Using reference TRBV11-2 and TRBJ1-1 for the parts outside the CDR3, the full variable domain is EAGVAQSPRYKIIEKRQSVAFWCNPISGHATLYWYQQILGQGPKLLIQFQNNGVVDDSQLPKDRFSAERLKGVDSTLKIQPAKLEDSAVYLCASSPDRGTEAFFGQGTRLTVV.